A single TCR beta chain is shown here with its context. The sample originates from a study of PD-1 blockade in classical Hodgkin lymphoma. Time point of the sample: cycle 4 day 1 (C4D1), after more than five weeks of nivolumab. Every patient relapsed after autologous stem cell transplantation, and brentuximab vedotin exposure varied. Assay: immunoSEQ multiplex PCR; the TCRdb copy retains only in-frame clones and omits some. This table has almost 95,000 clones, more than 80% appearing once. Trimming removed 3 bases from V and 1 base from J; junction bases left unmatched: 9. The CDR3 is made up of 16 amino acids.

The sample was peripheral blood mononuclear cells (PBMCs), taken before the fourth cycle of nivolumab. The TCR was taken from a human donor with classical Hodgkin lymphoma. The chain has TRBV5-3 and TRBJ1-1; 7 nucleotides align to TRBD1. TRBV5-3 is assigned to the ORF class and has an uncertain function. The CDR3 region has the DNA TGTGCCAGAAGCTCTAGGACAGGAACAACGAACACTGAAGCTTTCTTT. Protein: CARSSRTGTTNTEAFF.